Below, 26 T cell receptor beta chains from the same sample are listed, as sequenced in a study of early stage breast cancer tumors. This table comes from immunoSEQ multiplex PCR, and its TCRdb copy is limited to in-frame clones, with some not included. The table shows tens of thousands of clones, with around 80% occurring only once. Sequenced input: blood. The receptors were sampled from a person in their 40s with breast cancer.

CDR3 sequence reads: CASSMGWQLNTEAFF. In nucleotides, the CDR3 is TGTGCCAGTAGTATGGGGTGGCAACTGAACACTGAAGCTTTCTTT. The V and J genes are TRBV19 and TRBJ1-1; D call uncertain. Trimming took 3 bases from V and 0 from J, leaving 11 bases between them. Germline lookup yields CDR1 LNHDA and CDR2 SQIVND (reference sequence). The length of the CDR3 is 15 residues.

Only a few counts were recorded for this clone. The chain carries TRBV6-5 and TRBJ1-2, with D possibly matching TRBD1 (5 bases). There are 14 residues in the CDR3. CDR1 and CDR2 (germline): MNHEY, SVGAGI. V was clipped by 4 bases and J by 0 bases, with 9 bases between them. CDR3 in amino acids: CASSSPRANYGYTF. DNA of the CDR3: TGTGCCAGCAGTTCTCCCAGGGCTAACTATGGCTACACCTTC.

J is TRBJ2-5 and V is TRBV4-1; 10 nucleotides line up with TRBD2. Germline loops: CDR1 MGHRA, CDR2 YSYEKL. V shed 4 bases and J 4 bases; nucleotides not matched to a gene: 9. This CDR3 is built from 16 residues. DNA for the CDR3: TGCGCCAGCAGCCTGAGCGGGAGGGCCGGGGGAGAGACCCAGTACTTC. Protein sequence: CASSLSGRAGGETQYF.

This clone was found once. The V gene is TRBV18, the J gene TRBJ2-3, with D uncertain. In germline, CDR1 is KGHSH, CDR2 LQKENI. CDR3 length: 14 amino acids. The germline V and J ends were trimmed by 2 bases and 4 bases, with 10 bases remaining between them. The chain's CDR3 is CASSPWPGPDTQYF. In DNA, the CDR3 is TGTGCCAGCTCACCATGGCCCGGGCCAGATACGCAGTATTTT.

This clone was counted a few times. V gene TRBV30 combines with J gene TRBJ2-1; D not resolved. Per the germline V gene, CDR1 is GTSNPN and CDR2 is SVGIG (reference sequence). CDR3 length equals 15 residues. Trimming took 0 bases from V and 3 from J, leaving 12 bases between them. Written as DNA, the CDR3 is TGTGCCTGGAGTGTACTACACCACTACTACAATGAGCAGTTCTTC. Translating it yields CAWSVLHHYYNEQFF.

Here the CDR3 reads CASSLQGYEQYF. The CDR3 region has the DNA TGTGCCAGCAGTTTGCAGGGATACGAGCAGTACTTC. V and J are TRBV7-9 and TRBJ2-7, with D possibly being TRBD1 (5 bases). The germline V gene encodes CDR1 SEHNR and CDR2 FQNEAQ (reference sequence). The CDR3 is made up of 12 amino acids. The V end lost 6 bases, the J end lost 4 bases, and 10 bases lay between the germline ends.

The V call is TRBV4-1, the J call TRBJ1-3; D ambiguous. Trimming removed 0 bases from V and 0 bases from J, with 9 bases in between. Germline-derived CDR1 and CDR2 are MGHRA and YSYEKL. The CDR3 sequence is 16 residues long. The CDR3 loop is CASSQDRSRSGNTIYF. The CDR3 nucleotides are TGCGCCAGCAGCCAAGATCGGTCCCGCTCTGGAAACACCATATATTTT.

The chain joins TRBV9 to TRBJ1-4, with 11 positions matching TRBD1. Trimming cost V 4 bases and J 5 bases; bases outside gene matches: 4. The CDR3 extends over 15 amino acids. CDR1 and CDR2 (germline): SGDLS, YYNGEE. DNA for the CDR3: TGTGCCAGCAGCTTGGGGACAGGGGGAAATGAAAAACTGTTTTTT. Protein: CASSLGTGGNEKLFF.

The V call is TRBV10-3, the J call TRBJ2-5; 7 nucleotides match TRBD2. Trimming cost V 0 bases and J 3 bases; bases outside gene matches: 10. Germline lookup yields CDR1 ENHRY and CDR2 SYGVKD. The CDR3 sequence is 17 residues long. As DNA, the CDR3 is TGTGCCATCAGTGAGTCTTACGGGGGGACGAGGAAAGAGACCCAGTACTTC. The encoded protein is CAISESYGGTRKETQYF.

The J gene is TRBJ2-3, the V gene TRBV7-9; 8 bases are a match to TRBD2. The CDR3 totals 15 residues. Germline-derived CDR1 and CDR2 are SEHNR and FQNEAQ (reference sequence). Trimming took 5 bases from V and 4 from J; bases not matched to a gene: 8. The CDR3 coding sequence is TGTGCCAGCAGCGGCAGCGGGAGTAGCGCAGATACGCAGTATTTT. The encoded protein is CASSGSGSSADTQYF.

The chain uses TRBV19 and TRBJ1-5; 7 positions agree with TRBD1. The V gene end was trimmed by 7 bases and the J gene end by 7 bases; junction bases not matched to a gene: 7. CDR1 and CDR2 from the germline V gene are LNHDA and SQIVND (reference sequence). This CDR3 contains 13 residues. CDR3 nucleotides: TGTGCCAGTATGGAGGGGGCGCGACAGCCCCAGCATTTT. It encodes CASMEGARQPQHF.

This chain links TRBV5-4 with TRBJ2-5; possibly TRBD1 for D (6 bases). CDR3 length: 16 amino acids. Looked up from germline, CDR1 is SGHNT and CDR2 is YYREEE (reference sequence). The V and J ends lost 3 bases and 5 bases respectively, with 20 bases between them. CDR3 in DNA: TGTGCCAGCAGCTCAAGTAAACAGGGTCTACGGGAGACCCAGTACTTC. The encoded protein is CASSSSKQGLRETQYF.

The chain recombines TRBV18 with TRBJ1-1, with 11 bases aligning to TRBD1. With 2 bases clipped from V and 3 bases from J, the junction kept 11 bases outside the gene matches. CDR3 size: 18 residues. Germline V gene data show CDR1 as KGHSH and CDR2 as LQKENI. The CDR3 protein is CASSPVTGTGGKDTEAFF. CDR3 nucleotide sequence: TGTGCCAGCTCACCAGTAACCGGGACAGGGGGTAAGGACACTGAAGCTTTCTTT.

The chain recombines TRBV11-2 with TRBJ2-7; TRBD1 matches 11 bases. The V gene's germline CDR1 is SGHAT and CDR2 FQNNGV. This CDR3 spans 15 amino acids. V was pared by 4 bases and J by 9 bases, with 11 bases of the junction left unmatched. CDR3 sequence: CASSSQGQGGKVQYF. The CDR3 DNA is TGTGCCAGCAGCTCTCAGGGACAGGGGGGAAAGGTGCAGTACTTC.

V usage is TRBV11-2 and J usage is TRBJ2-7; 10 bases align to TRBD2. V gave up 4 bases and J gave up 2 bases; unmatched junction bases: 11. Germline loops: CDR1 SGHAT, CDR2 FQNNGV. The CDR3 has 17 amino acids. The CDR3 spells CASSSAYSGTSAYEQYF. DNA of the CDR3: TGTGCCAGCAGCTCGGCCTATTCCGGGACTAGCGCCTACGAGCAGTACTTC.

The rearrangement uses TRBV5-4 and TRBJ1-2; D perhaps matches TRBD1 (5 bases). The germline gives CDR1 SGHNT, CDR2 YYREEE (reference sequence). V was cut by 0 bases and J by 6 bases, with 12 bases left in between. The CDR3 runs to 14 residues. In DNA, the CDR3 is TGTGCCAGCAGCTTGGTCCAGGGAGGAGATGGCTACACCTTC. Residues: CASSLVQGGDGYTF.

The J gene is TRBJ1-4, the V gene TRBV5-1, with 9 bases matching TRBD1. Germline-derived CDR1 and CDR2 are SGHRS and YFSETQ. Trimming took 4 bases from V and 7 from J; bases not matched to a gene: 8. The CDR3 has 15 amino acids. CDR3 bases: TGCGCCAGCAGCCGCACAGGGGGCAGGGGTGAAAAACTGTTTTTT. Translation: CASSRTGGRGEKLFF. The whole variable domain, remainder taken from reference TRBV5-1 and TRBJ1-4, is KAGVTQTPRYLIKTRGQQVTLSCSPISGHRSVSWYQQTPGQGLQFLFEYFSETQRNKGNFPGRFSGRQFSNSRSEMNVSTLELGDSALYLCASSRTGGRGEKLFFGSGTQLSVL.

The chain is built from TRBV2 and TRBJ2-7; TRBD2 matches 11 bases. CDR1 is SNHLY, CDR2 FYNNEI, per germline. The CDR3 has 14 residues. The trim removed 6 bases at V and 1 base at J, leaving 2 bases unmatched. The chain's CDR3 is CASSLAGGSYEQYF. CDR3 coding DNA: TGTGCCAGCAGCTTAGCGGGAGGGTCCTACGAGCAGTACTTC.

V is TRBV9 and J is TRBJ1-2; perhaps TRBD1 as D (6 bases). CDR1 SGDLS and CDR2 YYNGEE come from the germline V gene. V was shortened by 6 bases and J by 8 bases, with 17 bases between the two germline ends. The CDR3 runs 13 residues. CDR3 bases: TGTGCCAGCACTCCCACAGGGTCCTGGGGCTACACCTTC. This codes for CASTPTGSWGYTF.

The chain couples TRBV14 to TRBJ1-2; tentatively, D is TRBD1 (5 bases). This CDR3 is built from 15 residues. The V and J ends lost 0 bases and 7 bases respectively, with 15 bases between them. Germline values: CDR1 SGHDN, CDR2 FVKESK. The CDR3 sequence is CASSQDRSRARGYTF. In DNA, the CDR3 is TGTGCCAGCAGCCAAGACCGGTCCAGGGCTCGTGGCTACACCTTC.

The chain uses TRBV7-9 and TRBJ2-5, with TRBD2 identical over 8 bases. J was trimmed by 5 bases and V by 7 bases; bases with no gene match: 18. CDR1 is SEHNR and CDR2 is FQNEAQ in the germline V gene (reference sequence). CDR3 length equals 17 residues. CDR3 loop: CASTKEGSGIPWETQYF. CDR3 bases: TGTGCCAGCACCAAAGAGGGTAGCGGGATCCCTTGGGAGACCCAGTACTTC.

The CDR3 here is CASSELDWQFF. The CDR3 coding sequence is TGTGCCAGCAGTGAACTGGACTGGCAGTTCTTC. V and J are TRBV2 and TRBJ2-1; weak D call: TRBD2 (5 bases). The germline V and J ends were trimmed by 2 bases and 12 bases, with 8 bases remaining between them. In germline, CDR1 is SNHLY, CDR2 FYNNEI. The CDR3 runs to 11 residues.

CDR3 residues: CASNLLGGWGDEQFF. The CDR3 DNA sequence: TGTGCCAGCAACCTTCTAGGGGGGTGGGGTGATGAGCAGTTCTTC. The chain uses TRBV11-2 and TRBJ2-1; D could derive from TRBD1 or TRBD2 (6 bases each). V was clipped by 7 bases and J by 8 bases, with 21 bases between them. This CDR3 comprises 15 residues. The germline V gene has CDR1 SGHAT and CDR2 FQNNGV.

V and J are TRBV14 and TRBJ1-1; D call uncertain. The CDR3 is 13 amino acids. Trimming took 2 bases from V and 5 from J, leaving 9 bases between them. Germline CDR1 is SGHDN and CDR2 is FVKESK. CDR3 bases: TGTGCCAGCAGCCAAAGCCGAAGGACTGAAGCTTTCTTT. Protein: CASSQSRRTEAFF.

The chain recombines TRBV19 with TRBJ2-7; perhaps TRBD2 as D (5 bases). V lost 2 bases and J lost 2, with 13 bases in between. The CDR3 runs 15 residues. Germline assignment: CDR1 LNHDA and CDR2 SQIVND (reference sequence). In DNA, the CDR3 is TGTGCCAGTAGTATACAGACGGGAACTACCTACGAGCAGTACTTC. Amino acids: CASSIQTGTTYEQYF. Full variable domain (remainder filled in from reference TRBV19 and TRBJ2-7): DGGITQSPKYLFRKEGQNVTLSCEQNLNHDAMYWYRQDPGQGLRLIYYSQIVNDFQKGDIAEGYSVSREKKESFPLTVTSAQKNPTAFYLCASSIQTGTTYEQYFGPGTRLTVT.

V is TRBV19 and J is TRBJ2-7; D ambiguous. There are 9 residues in the CDR3. Germline values: CDR1 LNHDA, CDR2 SQIVND (reference sequence). V lost 9 bases to trimming and J lost 5 bases, with 5 bases between them. CDR3 loop: CARPHEQYF. Written as DNA, the CDR3 is TGTGCCAGGCCCCACGAGCAGTACTTC.